This T cell receptor beta chain was documented in a study of cytomegalovirus exposure and HLA in healthy donors (dated by TCRdb to 2016 to 2017). In terms of the full investigation: An earlier analysis of about 530 of the donors reported under 300 Gb of sequence data and approximately 120 million unique TCR beta sequences obtained from about 180 million T cells. All discovery cohort repertoires had been generated on a single sequencing platform. An earlier analysis of nearly 600 of the donors applied high-throughput TCR beta sequencing to assess whether each TCR beta V gene segment acted as functional or pseudogenic. Alongside the repertoire data, information on donor age, sex, ethnicity and CMV serostatus was compiled. The study was designed to test whether signatures of past pathogen exposure could be identified by cataloging public T cell receptors. In a later genetic analysis, genome-wide SNP genotypes for about 55% of the roughly 700 donors were used, and that subset was treated as a discovery cohort. Because of strong linkage in the cohort, roughly five DR-DQ haplotypes were treated as single units for association and clustering. Besides the first cohort of 666 subjects, a separate validation cohort made up of roughly 120 different subjects was used. The T cell repertoires of several hundred subjects were profiled by immunosequencing and related to cytomegalovirus serostatus. Rather than drawing on any new phenotypic data, the later analysis identified candidate immune exposures from TCR beta sequences and the way those sequences occurred across donors. High-throughput TCR immunosequencing, statistical association of individual TCRs with disease status, and machine learning were combined to predict cytomegalovirus infection status. Across about 380 genotyped donors of the cohort, an average of roughly 200,000 unique TCR beta nucleotide sequences per donor were sequenced, and roughly a sixth of those sequences were non-productive. Of the roughly 400 genotyped donors, about 80% fell in the genetic ancestry cluster associated with self-reported Caucasian donors. In a later analysis, previously published TCR beta repertoires from some 640 donors were re-analyzed and high-resolution HLA genotyping was added so that TCR occurrence patterns could be studied. An early release that covered about 600 HLA-typed donors contained approximately 300 gigabases of sequencing data and 70 million to 100 million unique TCR sequences. HLA typing covered class I and class II loci at four-digit resolution. The number of donors typed differed by locus, with about 629-630 for A, B, C, DRB1 and DQB1, around 500 for DQA1, about 610 for DPA1, and 450 to 480 for DPB1.

Study-wide conclusions, independent of this receptor: Broadly in line with IMGT annotations, most TCR beta V segments showed up in productive rearrangements about 90% or about 30% of the time in an earlier analysis of 450 to 750 of the donors. Cytomegalovirus status was reported to be diagnosed by the classifier with high specificity and sensitivity in both the original and validation cohorts. Three of the identified cytomegalovirus-associated TCR beta chains were confirmed in vitro to be specific for cytomegalovirus antigens. In a later analysis, HLA-associated TCR beta chains showed more clonal expansion and lower generation probabilities than non-associated chains that were equally common. Compared with the approximately 670-donor mean, donors in an Asian-associated ancestry cluster had fewer N-insertions in productive TCRs, according to a later genetic analysis. Assigning TCR associations to individual alleles was difficult when HLA alleles, especially DR and DQ, strongly co-occurred. According to a later analysis, TCR association rates differed among HLA loci, with DRB1 alleles showing the most associated TCRs and HLA-C alleles showing the fewest. For the cohort, immune exposure information was limited to CMV serostatus. A later analysis reported that several top co-occurrence clusters appeared linked to parvovirus B19, influenza, CMV and Epstein-Barr virus. In the study, approximately 150 TCR beta chains were listed as associated with cytomegalovirus. The presence/absence analyses assumed that sequencing depth was roughly uniform across donors, and that assumption may not be true. A further reported finding was that TCR beta sequences accurately predicted the HLA-A and HLA-B alleles for most subjects in the first cohort. Because HLA typing was unavailable for some donors at each locus, only the typed subset was used in association tests. A group of highly shared sequence variants was considered likely to be a technical artifact of the sequencing pipeline. Across donors, most TCR sequences were observed very rarely, whereas some public TCRs were present in many individuals. In a later analysis, some 18,000 TCR beta sequences were associated with specific HLA alleles at a false discovery rate of 0.05. A later genetic analysis associated a missense DCLRE1C variant with V-gene and J-gene trimming of TCR beta chains, and an independent cohort replicated the association. The authors suggested that the approach could potentially be extended to other disease states and immunological phenotypes. Correlated functional status among segregating V segments might be attributable to linkage disequilibrium, but an unknown experimental factor could not be ruled out. The 87-base-pair reads could not distinguish some IMGT-functional V segments, including TRBV6-2 and TRBV6-3, so those segments were excluded. The cohort was sequenced for TCR beta chains only, and without alpha or paired-chain data the features that could be detected were limited. A later analysis found that most CMV-associated TCR beta chains appeared HLA-restricted, with HLA associations seemingly driven largely by CMV exposure. Roughly 15 rarely observed V segments, including chromosome 9 orphons, were excluded from the earlier analysis of a few hundred of the donors because counts were too low.

The cohort consisted of 600 to 700 healthy bone marrow donors. At the time of sampling, every cohort member was nominally healthy, though immune exposures that went unrecorded were likely present. The donor tested CMV seronegative, placing the donor among the approximately 360 seronegative members of the cohort. A peripheral blood sample was provided by each donor, and peripheral blood mononuclear cells were used for TCR beta sequencing. The Qiagen DNeasy Blood Extraction Kit was used to extract genomic DNA from the blood cell samples. This clone showed up just a few times. The clone's antigen remains unknown. Per-base qualities were not stored, and no clone one base away is much larger. V gives up 0 bases and J gives up 2 bases, and the segment between their germline ends measures 3 bases. The germline V gene yields MNHEY for CDR1 and SVGAGI for CDR2. The CDR3 runs 13 amino acids, cysteine and phenylalanine included. The entry retains the CDR3 DNA only, 39 bases that are in frame from base 1.

The library relied on the immunoSEQ multiplex PCR assay. The multiplex PCR relied on a mix of 60 forward primers for TCR Vbeta segments and 13 reverse primers for TCR Jbeta segments. The CDR3 region of rearranged TCR beta genes was amplified from genomic DNA by a multiplex PCR assay. The Illumina HiSeq System was used to sequence the amplified TCR beta libraries as 87-base-pair reads. The paper's data handling went like this. A later analysis counted around 72 million unique TCR beta chains across the 640 or so repertoires, and 9.5 million to 11 million of these chains were shared by at least two donors. To remove PCR and sequencing errors, raw reads were error-corrected and collapsed into unique sequences using a nearest-neighbor algorithm that merged closely related sequences. CDR3 sequences were aligned to IMGT reference sequences to assign V, D and J gene segments. For a sequence to be retained, at least a six-nucleotide match to both a V gene segment and a J gene segment was required. A rearrangement was called productive if the CDR3 had no stop codons and remained in frame with V and J, and every other rearrangement was called non-productive. Following IMGT convention, CDR3 was defined as the stretch from the second conserved V-encoded cysteine up to the conserved J-encoded phenylalanine. The earlier analysis of about 570 of the donors excluded any sequence lacking an unambiguous match to a single V gene segment. In an earlier analysis of a few hundred of the donors, a V segment was called functional when productive rearrangements were above 56.7%, and segregating when the standard deviation between donors exceeded 5%. A statistical classification framework was developed to diagnose cytomegalovirus status using the catalog of TCR beta chain sequences. A later analysis assigned V and J genes by comparing TCR nucleotide sequences with IMGT/GENE-DB human TR gene sequences. In a later analysis, CDR3 sequences and most-parsimonious VDJ recombination scenarios were assigned using the TCRdist pipeline. A later analysis defined each TCR beta chain by its CDR3 amino acid sequence plus V-gene family, and excluded reads lacking a unique V-gene family. To address suspected cross-contamination and a sequencing artifact, a later analysis removed a few hundred highly shared, low-generation-probability nucleotide sequences. In a later analysis, a clonal expansion index for each public chain was calculated from normalized within-repertoire ranks of inferred template counts. In a later analysis, generation probabilities were computed with a VDJ recombination model fitted to out-of-frame rearrangements, and the resulting probabilities were checked against IGoR. In a later analysis, TCR-TCR, TCR-HLA and TCR-CMV co-occurrence was scored with hypergeometric tests, and a repertoire-size bias correction was applied to TCR pairs. To estimate false discovery rates, a later analysis permuted the HLA or CMV assignments 20 times. In a later analysis, co-occurring TCRs were grouped using DBSCAN, with TCRdist sequence similarity added in when clustering inside HLA-allele-positive subsets. Repertoires with fewer than 30,000 or more than 120,000 public chains, plus five repertoires with anomalous nucleotide sharing, were excluded from co-occurrence clustering. TCRdb mirrors the immuneACCESS table, restricted to in-frame sequences. Some clones are absent from its copies; in checked studies, under half trace to an unresolved V gene, and the reason for the others is unknown. V, J and clone size derive from that table, while D and trimming were established from the DNA sequence. Within this sample are some 150,000 clones, with approximately 9% of them counted one time only. Jointly, the top ten make up roughly 1.9% of the sample.

This TCR was recovered from a male donor in good health and CMV-seronegative. The sequenced material came from PBMCs. The chain links TRBV6-5 with TRBJ2-3, with the D gene uncertain. CDR3 sequence: CASSYSNTDTQYF. The DNA sequence is as follows: TGTGCCAGCAGTTACTCCAACACAGATACGCAGTATTTT.